This T cell receptor beta chain was observed in a study of cytomegalovirus exposure and HLA in healthy donors. Points from the study as a whole: Of the V segments, some could not be distinguished, including TRBV6-2 and TRBV6-3, and were excluded.

This CDR3 has 16 amino acids. Trimming pared 4 bases from V and 3 bases from J, leaving 18 bases between. Looked up from germline, CDR1 is LNHNV and CDR2 is YYDKDF (reference sequence). The PCR ran on 60 Vbeta and 13 Jbeta primers. Clones were sequenced by immunoSEQ multiplex PCR, and TCRdb holds only the in-frame ones, with some missing. This sample has about 59,000 clones; 80% occur once, and the top ten carry roughly 3.9%. Comments on this clone: Antigen specificity is unknown.

The TCR sequence derives from a woman aged 40 to 50 in good health and CMV-seronegative. The sequenced sample consisted of PBMCs. The chain couples TRBV15 to TRBJ1-2; D remains unclear. CDR3 residues: CATSIQAGPGDYGYTF. CDR3 DNA sequence: TGTGCCACCAGCATCCAAGCGGGCCCCGGAGACTATGGCTACACCTTC.